The TCR beta chain under discussion was sequenced for a study of control samples from healthy donors and cancer patients. CDR1 MGHRA and CDR2 YSYEKL come from the germline V gene. This CDR3 is 18 amino acids long. V shed 4 bases and J shed 3 bases, with 22 bases lying between them. The repertoire was sequenced with immunoSEQ multiplex PCR; TCRdb's copy has only in-frame clones and lacks some. The data hold some 99,000 clones, with roughly 90% observed a single time. This receptor was taken from a woman aged 50 to 60 in good health. The sample was blood. The J gene is TRBJ1-3, the V gene TRBV4-1, with D tentatively TRBD1 (6 bases). The CDR3 loop is CASSPLAERGPFGNTIYF. CDR3 in DNA: TGCGCCAGCAGCCCCTTAGCCGAGCGGGGGCCGTTTGGAAACACCATATATTTT.